The T cell receptor beta chain described here comes from a study of T and B cells in COVID-19 patients. In germline, CDR1 is MNHEY, CDR2 SVGAGI. The CDR3 sequence is 13 residues long. After removal of 5 bases from V and 7 bases from J, the junction contained 5 bases not matched to a gene. TRB was amplified from around 230-520 ng of blood genomic DNA. BIOMED2 TRB-A/B primer pools were used in multiplex TRB PCR. TCRdb ran MiXCR on the multiplex PCR reads and lists one entry per CDR3 protein. Of 9,000 to 13,000 distinct CDR3 sequences in the sample, more than 30% were seen once. The chain has TRBV6-5 and TRBJ1-2; 9 bases are a match to TRBD1. Sample: blood. This TCR was sampled from a human donor with active COVID-19. In nucleotides, the CDR3 is TGTGCCAGCAGTGACAGGGGGAACGGTGGCTACACCTTC. This sequence encodes CASSDRGNGGYTF.